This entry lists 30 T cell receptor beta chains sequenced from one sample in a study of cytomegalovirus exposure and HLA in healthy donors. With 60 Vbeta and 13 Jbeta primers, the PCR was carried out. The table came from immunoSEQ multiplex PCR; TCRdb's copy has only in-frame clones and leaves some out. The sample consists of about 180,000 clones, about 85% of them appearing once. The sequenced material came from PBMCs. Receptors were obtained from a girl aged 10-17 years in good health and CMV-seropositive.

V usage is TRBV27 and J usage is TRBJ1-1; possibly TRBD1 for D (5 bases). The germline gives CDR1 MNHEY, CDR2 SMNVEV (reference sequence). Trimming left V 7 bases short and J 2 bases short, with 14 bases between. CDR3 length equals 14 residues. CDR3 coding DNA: TGTGCCAGCACCCTCACAGGTTTTAACACTGAAGCTTTCTTT. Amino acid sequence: CASTLTGFNTEAFF.

Written as DNA, the CDR3 is TGTGCCAGCAGCCCGCCGGGACTAGCGGTGGGGGGTACGCAGTATTTT. Its translation is CASSPPGLAVGGTQYF. The chain combines TRBV7-2 with TRBJ2-3, with 11 positions matching TRBD2. With V trimmed by 5 bases and J by 8 bases, 12 bases remained unmatched. Germline V gives CDR1 SGHTA, CDR2 FQGNSA. This CDR3 spans 16 amino acids. The complete variable domain, with remaining parts taken from reference TRBV7-2 and TRBJ2-3, reads GAGVSQSPSNKVTEKGKDVELRCDPISGHTALYWYRQSLGQGLEFLIYFQGNSAPDKSGLPSDRFSAERTGGSVSTLTIQRTQQEDSAVYLCASSPPGLAVGGTQYFGPGTRLTVL.

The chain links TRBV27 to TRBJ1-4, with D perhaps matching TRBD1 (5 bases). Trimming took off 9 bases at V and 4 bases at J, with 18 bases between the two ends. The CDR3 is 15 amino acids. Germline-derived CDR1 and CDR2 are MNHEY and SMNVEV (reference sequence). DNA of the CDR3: TGTGCCAGTAACCCGTCCGGGGGGGGTAATGAAAAACTGTTTTTT. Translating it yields CASNPSGGGNEKLFF.

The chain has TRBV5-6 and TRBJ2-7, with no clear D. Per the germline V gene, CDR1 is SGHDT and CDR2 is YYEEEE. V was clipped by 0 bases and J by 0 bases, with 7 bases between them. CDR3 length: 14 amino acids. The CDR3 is CASSLGWSSYEQYF. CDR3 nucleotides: TGTGCCAGCAGCTTGGGGTGGAGCTCCTACGAGCAGTACTTC.

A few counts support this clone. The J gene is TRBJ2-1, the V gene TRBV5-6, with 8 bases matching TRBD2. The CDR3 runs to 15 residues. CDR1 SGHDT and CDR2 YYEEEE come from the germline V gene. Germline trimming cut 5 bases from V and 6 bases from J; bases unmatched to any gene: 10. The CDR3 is CASRAGTRIGNEQFF. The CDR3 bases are TGTGCCAGCAGGGCCGGGACTAGGATTGGCAATGAGCAGTTCTTC.

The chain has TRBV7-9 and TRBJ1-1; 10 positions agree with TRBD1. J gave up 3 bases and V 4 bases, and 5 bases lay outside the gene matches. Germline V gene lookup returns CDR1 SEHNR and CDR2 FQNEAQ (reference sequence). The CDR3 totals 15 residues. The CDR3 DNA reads TGTGCCAGCAGCTCGCCGACAGGGGGCTACACTGAAGCTTTCTTT. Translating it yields CASSSPTGGYTEAFF.

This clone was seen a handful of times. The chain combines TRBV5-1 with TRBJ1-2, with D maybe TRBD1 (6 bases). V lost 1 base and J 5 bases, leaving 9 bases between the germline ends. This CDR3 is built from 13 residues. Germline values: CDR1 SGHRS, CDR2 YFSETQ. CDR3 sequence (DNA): TGCGCCAGCAGCTTGTCAGGGGTATATGGCTACACCTTC. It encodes CASSLSGVYGYTF.

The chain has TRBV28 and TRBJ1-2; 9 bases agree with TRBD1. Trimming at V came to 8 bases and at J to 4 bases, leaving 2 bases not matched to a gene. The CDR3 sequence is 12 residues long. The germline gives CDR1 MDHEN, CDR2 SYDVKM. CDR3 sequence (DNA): TGTGCCAGCGGGACAGGGTCCTATGGCTACACCTTC. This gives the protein CASGTGSYGYTF.

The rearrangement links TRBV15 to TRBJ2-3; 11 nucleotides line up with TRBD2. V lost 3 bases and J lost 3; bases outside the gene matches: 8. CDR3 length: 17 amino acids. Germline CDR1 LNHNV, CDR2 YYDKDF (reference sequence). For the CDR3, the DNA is TGTGCCACCAGCAGGGAACTACTAGCGGGAGAGACAGATACGCAGTATTTT. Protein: CATSRELLAGETDTQYF.

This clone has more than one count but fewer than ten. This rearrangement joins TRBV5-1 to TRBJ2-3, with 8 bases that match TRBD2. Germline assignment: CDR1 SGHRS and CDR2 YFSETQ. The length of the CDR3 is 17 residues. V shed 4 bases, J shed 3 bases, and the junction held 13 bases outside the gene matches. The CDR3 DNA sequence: TGCGCCAGCAGCACCGGATTCGGGACTAGGGGTACAGATACGCAGTATTTT. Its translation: CASSTGFGTRGTDTQYF.

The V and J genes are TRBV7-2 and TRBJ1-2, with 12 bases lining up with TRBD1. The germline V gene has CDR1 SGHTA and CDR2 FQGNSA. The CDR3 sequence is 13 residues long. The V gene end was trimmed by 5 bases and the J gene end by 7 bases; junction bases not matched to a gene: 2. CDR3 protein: CASSPGQGAGYTF. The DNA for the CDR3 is TGTGCCAGCAGCCCGGGACAGGGGGCTGGCTACACCTTC.

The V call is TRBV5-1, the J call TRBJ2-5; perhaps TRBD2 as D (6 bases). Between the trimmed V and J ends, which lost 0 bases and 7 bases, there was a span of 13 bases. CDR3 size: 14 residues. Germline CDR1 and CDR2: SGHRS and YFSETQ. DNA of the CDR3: TGCGCCAGCAGCTTGGAAACTCGAGCGGGGACCCAGTACTTC. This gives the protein CASSLETRAGTQYF.

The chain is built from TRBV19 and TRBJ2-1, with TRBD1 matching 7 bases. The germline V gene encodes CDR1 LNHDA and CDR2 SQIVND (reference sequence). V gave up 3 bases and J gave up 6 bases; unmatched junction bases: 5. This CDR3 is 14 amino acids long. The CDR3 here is CASSIRDRSNEQFF. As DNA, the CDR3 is TGTGCCAGTAGTATCCGGGACAGATCCAATGAGCAGTTCTTC.

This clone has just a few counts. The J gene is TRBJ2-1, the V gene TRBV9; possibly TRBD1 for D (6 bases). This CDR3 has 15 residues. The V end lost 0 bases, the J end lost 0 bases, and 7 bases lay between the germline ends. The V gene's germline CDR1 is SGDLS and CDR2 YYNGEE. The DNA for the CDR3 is TGTGCCAGCAGCGTAGAACAGGGCTCCTACAATGAGCAGTTCTTC. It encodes CASSVEQGSYNEQFF. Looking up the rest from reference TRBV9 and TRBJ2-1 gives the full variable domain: DSGVTQTPKHLITATGQRVTLRCSPRSGDLSVYWYQQSLDQGLQFLIQYYNGEERAKGNILERFSAQQFPDLHSELNLSSLELGDSALYFCASSVEQGSYNEQFFGPGTRLTVL.

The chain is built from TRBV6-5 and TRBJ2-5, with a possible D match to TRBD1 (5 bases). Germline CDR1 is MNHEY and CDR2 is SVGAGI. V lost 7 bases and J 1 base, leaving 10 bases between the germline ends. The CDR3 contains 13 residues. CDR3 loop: CASKRGFQETQYF. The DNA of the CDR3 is TGTGCCAGCAAAAGGGGATTCCAAGAGACCCAGTACTTC.

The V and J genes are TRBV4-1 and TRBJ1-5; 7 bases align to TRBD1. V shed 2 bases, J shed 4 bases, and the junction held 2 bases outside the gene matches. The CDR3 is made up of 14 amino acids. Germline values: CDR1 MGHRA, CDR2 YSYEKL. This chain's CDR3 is CASSQTGENQPQHF. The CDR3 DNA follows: TGCGCCAGCAGCCAAACAGGGGAGAATCAGCCCCAGCATTTT.

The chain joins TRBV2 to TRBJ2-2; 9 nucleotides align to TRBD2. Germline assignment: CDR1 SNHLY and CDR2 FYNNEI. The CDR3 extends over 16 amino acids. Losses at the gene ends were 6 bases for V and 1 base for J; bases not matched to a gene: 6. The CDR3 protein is CASRGVTSGNTGELFF. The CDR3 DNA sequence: TGTGCCAGCAGGGGAGTGACTAGCGGGAACACCGGGGAGCTGTTTTTT.

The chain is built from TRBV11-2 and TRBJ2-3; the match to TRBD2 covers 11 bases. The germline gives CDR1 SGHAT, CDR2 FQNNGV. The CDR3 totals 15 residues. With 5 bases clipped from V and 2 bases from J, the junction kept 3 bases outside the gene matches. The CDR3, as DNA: TGTGCCAGCAGCATTAGCGGGAGGGCCACAGATACGCAGTATTTT. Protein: CASSISGRATDTQYF.

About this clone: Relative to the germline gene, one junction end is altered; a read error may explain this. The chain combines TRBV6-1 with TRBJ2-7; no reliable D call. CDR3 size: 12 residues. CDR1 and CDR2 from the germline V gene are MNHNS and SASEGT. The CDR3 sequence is CASSEDYGERYF. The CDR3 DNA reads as TGTGCCAGCAGTGAAGATTACGGAGAGCGGTACTTC.

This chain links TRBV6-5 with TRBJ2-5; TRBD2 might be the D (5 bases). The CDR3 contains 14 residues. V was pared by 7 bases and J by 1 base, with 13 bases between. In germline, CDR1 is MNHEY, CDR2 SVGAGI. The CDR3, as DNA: TGTGCCAGCACTAACCCTCGGGGCCAAGAGACCCAGTACTTC. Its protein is CASTNPRGQETQYF.

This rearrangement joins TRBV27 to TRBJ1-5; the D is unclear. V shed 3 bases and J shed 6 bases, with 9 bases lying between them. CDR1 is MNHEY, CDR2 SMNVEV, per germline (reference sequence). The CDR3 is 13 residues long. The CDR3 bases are TGTGCCAGCAGTTTTTTAGGAGGTCAGCCCCAGCATTTT. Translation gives CASSFLGGQPQHF.

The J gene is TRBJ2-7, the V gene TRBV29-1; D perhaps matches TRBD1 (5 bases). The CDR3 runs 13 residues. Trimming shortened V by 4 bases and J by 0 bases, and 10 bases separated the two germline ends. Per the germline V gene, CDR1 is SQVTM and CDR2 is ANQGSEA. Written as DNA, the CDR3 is TGCAGCGTTGGTGCAGGGTCCTCCTACGAGCAGTACTTC. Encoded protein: CSVGAGSSYEQYF.

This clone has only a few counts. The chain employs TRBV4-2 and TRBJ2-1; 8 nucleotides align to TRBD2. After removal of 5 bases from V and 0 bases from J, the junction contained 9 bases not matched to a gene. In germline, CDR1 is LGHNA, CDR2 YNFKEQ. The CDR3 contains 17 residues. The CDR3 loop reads CASSKRRLAGSYNEQFF. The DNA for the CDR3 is TGTGCCAGCAGCAAACGCCGTCTAGCGGGCTCCTACAATGAGCAGTTCTTC.

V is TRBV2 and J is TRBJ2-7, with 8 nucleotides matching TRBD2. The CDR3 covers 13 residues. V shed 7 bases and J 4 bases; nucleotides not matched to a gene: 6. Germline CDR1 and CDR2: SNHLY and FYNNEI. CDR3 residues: CASTGLAGYEQYF. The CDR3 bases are TGTGCCAGCACTGGACTAGCCGGGTACGAGCAGTACTTC.

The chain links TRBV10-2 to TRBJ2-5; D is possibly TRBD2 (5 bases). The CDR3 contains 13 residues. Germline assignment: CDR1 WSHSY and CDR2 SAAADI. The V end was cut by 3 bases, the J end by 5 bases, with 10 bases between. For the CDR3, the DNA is TGCGCCAGCAGTGAAATGCGGAGGGAGACCCAGTACTTC. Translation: CASSEMRRETQYF.

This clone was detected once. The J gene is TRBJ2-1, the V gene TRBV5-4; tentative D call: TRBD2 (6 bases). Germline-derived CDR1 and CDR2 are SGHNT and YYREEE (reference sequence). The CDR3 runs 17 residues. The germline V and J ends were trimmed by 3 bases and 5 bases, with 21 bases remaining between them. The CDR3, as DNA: TGTGCCAGCAGCTGGGGGACTTCACATCCTGAGAACAATGAGCAGTTCTTC. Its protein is CASSWGTSHPENNEQFF.

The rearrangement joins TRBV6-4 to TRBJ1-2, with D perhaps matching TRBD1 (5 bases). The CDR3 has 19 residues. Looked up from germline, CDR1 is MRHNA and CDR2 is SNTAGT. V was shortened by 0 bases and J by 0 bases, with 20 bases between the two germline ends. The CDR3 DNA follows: TGTGCCAGCAGTGACTCGACAGTTATTCGGATTCAAGCTAACTATGGCTACACCTTC. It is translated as CASSDSTVIRIQANYGYTF.

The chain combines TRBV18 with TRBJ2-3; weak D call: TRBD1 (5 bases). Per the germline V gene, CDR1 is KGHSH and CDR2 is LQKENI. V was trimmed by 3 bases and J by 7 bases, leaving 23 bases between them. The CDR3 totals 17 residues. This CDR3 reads CASSPPGRTLGPYTQYF. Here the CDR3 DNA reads TGTGCCAGCTCACCCCCCGGACGTACCCTGGGGCCGTATACGCAGTATTTT.

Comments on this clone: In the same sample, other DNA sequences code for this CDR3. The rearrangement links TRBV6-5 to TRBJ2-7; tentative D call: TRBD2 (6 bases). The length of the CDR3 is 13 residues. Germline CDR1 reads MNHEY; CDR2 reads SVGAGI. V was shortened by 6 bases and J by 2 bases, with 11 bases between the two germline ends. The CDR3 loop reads CASSRDLTYEQYF. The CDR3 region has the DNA TGTGCCAGCAGCCGGGACTTGACCTACGAGCAGTACTTC.

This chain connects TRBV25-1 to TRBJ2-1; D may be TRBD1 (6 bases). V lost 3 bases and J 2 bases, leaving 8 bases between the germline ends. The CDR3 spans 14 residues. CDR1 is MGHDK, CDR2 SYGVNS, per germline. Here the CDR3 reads CASSDRDTYNEQFF. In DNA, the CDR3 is TGTGCCAGCAGTGATCGGGACACCTACAATGAGCAGTTCTTC.